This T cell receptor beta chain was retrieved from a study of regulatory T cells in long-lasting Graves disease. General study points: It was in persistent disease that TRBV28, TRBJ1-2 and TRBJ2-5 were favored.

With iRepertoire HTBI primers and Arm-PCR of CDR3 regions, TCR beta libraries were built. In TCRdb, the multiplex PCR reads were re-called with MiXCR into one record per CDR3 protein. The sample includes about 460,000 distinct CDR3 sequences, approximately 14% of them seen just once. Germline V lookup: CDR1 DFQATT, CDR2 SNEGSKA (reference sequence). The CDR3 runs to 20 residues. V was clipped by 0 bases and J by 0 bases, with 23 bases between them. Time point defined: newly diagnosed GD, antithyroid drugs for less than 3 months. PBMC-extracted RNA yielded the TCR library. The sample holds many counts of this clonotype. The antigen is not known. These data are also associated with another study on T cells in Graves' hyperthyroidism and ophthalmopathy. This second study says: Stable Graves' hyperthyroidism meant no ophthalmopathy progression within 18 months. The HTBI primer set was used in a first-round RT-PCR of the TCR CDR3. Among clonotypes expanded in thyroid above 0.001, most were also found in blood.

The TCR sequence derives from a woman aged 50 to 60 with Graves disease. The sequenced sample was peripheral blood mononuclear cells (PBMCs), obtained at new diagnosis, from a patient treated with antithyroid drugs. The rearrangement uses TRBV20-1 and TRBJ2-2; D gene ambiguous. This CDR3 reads CSARDRLGFCGRANTGELFF. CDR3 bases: TGCAGTGCTAGAGATCGGTTAGGATTTTGTGGGCGCGCGAACACCGGGGAGCTGTTTTTT.